What follows is one T cell receptor beta chain and its context. The data were obtained in a study of blood T cell repertoires in COVID-19. Here immunoSEQ multiplex PCR was the method, and the copy in TCRdb shows in-frame clones only, minus some. The sample includes fewer than 200,000 clones, around nine tenths of them seen just once. This receptor was taken from a man aged 45-60 years with acute or convalescent COVID-19. Sequences were obtained from peripheral blood.

CDR3 DNA: TGTGCCAGCAGTACCGGACAGGTGGGGGAGACCCAGTACTTC. Translated: CASSTGQVGETQYF. The V gene is TRBV2, the J gene TRBJ2-5; 7 bases are shared with TRBD1. The CDR3 has 14 amino acids. Trimming at V came to 5 bases and at J to 5 bases, leaving 8 bases not matched to a gene. The germline V gene has CDR1 SNHLY and CDR2 FYNNEI.